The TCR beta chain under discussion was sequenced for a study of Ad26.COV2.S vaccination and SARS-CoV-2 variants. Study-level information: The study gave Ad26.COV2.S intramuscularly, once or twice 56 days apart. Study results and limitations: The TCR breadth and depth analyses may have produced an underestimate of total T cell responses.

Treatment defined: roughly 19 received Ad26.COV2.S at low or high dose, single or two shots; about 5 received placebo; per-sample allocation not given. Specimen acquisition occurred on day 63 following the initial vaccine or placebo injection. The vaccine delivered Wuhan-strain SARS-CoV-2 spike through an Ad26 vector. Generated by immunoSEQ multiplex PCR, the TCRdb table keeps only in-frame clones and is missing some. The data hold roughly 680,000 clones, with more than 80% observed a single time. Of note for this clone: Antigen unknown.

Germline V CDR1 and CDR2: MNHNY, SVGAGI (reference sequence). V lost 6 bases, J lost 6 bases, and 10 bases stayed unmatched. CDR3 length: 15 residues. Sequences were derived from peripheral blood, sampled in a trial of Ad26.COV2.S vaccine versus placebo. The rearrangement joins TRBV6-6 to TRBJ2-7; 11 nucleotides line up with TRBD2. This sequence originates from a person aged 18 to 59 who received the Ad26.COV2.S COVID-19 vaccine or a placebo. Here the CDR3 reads CASSTNPLAGVEQYF. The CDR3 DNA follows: TGTGCCAGCAGCACTAACCCACTAGCGGGGGTCGAGCAGTACTTC.